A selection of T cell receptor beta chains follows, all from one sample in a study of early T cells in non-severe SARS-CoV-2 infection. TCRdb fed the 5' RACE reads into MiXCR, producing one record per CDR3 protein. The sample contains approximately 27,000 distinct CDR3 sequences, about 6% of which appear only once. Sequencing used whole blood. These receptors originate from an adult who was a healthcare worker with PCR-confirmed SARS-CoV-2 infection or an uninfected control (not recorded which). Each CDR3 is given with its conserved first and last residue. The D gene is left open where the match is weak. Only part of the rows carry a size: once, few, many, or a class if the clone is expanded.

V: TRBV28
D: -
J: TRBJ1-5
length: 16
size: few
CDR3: CASSLSQGRSNQPQHF
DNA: TGTGCCAGCAGTTTATCCCAGGGACGAAGCAATCAGCCCCAGCATTTT

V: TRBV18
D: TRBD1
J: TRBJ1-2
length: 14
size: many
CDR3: CASSSQGGNYGYTF
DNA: TGTGCCAGCTCATCACAGGGGGGTAACTATGGCTACACCTTC

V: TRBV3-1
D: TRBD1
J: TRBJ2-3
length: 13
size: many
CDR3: CASSPTGDVTQYF
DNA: TGTGCCAGCAGCCCAACAGGGGACGTTACGCAGTATTTT

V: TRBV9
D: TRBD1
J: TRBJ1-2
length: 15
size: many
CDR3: CASSVGTRQGRGYTF
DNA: TGTGCCAGCAGCGTAGGAACGAGACAGGGTCGCGGCTACACCTTC

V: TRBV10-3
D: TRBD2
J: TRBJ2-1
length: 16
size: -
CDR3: CAISESWAGERNEQFF
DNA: TGTGCCATCAGTGAGTCGTGGGCGGGAGAACGCAATGAGCAGTTCTTC

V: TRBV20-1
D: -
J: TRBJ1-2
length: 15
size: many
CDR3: CSARTGQRANYGYTF
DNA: TGCAGTGCTAGAACAGGACAGCGAGCTAACTATGGCTACACCTTC

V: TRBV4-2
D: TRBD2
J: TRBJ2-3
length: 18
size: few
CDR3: CASSLGLAGLQGEDTQYF
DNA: TGTGCCAGCAGCCTCGGACTAGCGGGGCTTCAAGGGGAAGATACGCAGTATTTT

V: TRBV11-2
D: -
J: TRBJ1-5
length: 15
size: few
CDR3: CASSSAGGSNQPQHF
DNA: TGTGCCAGCAGCTCCGCTGGGGGCTCCAATCAGCCCCAGCATTTT

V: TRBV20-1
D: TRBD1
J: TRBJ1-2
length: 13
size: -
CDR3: CSAPKDREHGYTF
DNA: TGCAGTGCCCCTAAGGACAGGGAACATGGCTACACCTTC

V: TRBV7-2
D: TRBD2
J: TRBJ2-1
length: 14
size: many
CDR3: CASVRGRGSYEQFF
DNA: TGTGCCAGCGTTCGCGGGAGAGGGTCATATGAGCAGTTCTTC

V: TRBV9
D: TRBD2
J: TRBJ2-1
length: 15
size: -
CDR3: CASSGTSGSYNEQFF
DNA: TGTGCCAGCAGCGGGACTAGTGGTTCCTACAATGAGCAGTTCTTC

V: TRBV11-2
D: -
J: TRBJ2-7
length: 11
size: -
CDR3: CASSPFYEQYF
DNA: TGTGCCAGCAGCCCTTTCTACGAGCAGTACTTC

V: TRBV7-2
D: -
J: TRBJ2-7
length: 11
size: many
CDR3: CASSSLFEQYF
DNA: TGTGCCAGCAGCTCCCTTTTCGAGCAGTACTTC

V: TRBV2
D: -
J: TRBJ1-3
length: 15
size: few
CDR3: CASSDRRSSGNTIYF
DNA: TGTGCCAGCAGCGACAGACGGTCCTCTGGAAACACCATATATTTT

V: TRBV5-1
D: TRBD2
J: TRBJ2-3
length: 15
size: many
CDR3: CASSATSGGTDTQYF
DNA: TGCGCCAGCAGTGCTACTAGCGGGGGCACAGATACGCAGTATTTT

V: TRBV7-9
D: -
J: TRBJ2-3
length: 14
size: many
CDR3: CASSSGRYTDTQYF
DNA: TGTGCCAGCAGCTCGGGCAGATACACAGATACGCAGTATTTT

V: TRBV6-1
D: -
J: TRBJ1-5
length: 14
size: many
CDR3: CASRLLRAHQPQHF
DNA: TGTGCCAGCAGACTATTACGAGCCCATCAGCCCCAGCATTTT

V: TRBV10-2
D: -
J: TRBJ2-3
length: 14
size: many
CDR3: CASSSGVFTDTQYF
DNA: TGCGCCAGCAGTTCGGGGGTTTTCACAGATACGCAGTATTTT

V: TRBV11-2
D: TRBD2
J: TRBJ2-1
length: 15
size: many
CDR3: CASSTGLAGGVEQFF
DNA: TGTGCCAGCAGCACCGGACTAGCGGGGGGGGTTGAGCAGTTCTTC

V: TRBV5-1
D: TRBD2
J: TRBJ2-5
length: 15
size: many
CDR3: CASSLVGLAGETQYF
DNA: TGCGCCAGCAGCTTGGTTGGGCTAGCGGGGGAGACCCAGTACTTC